These T cell receptor beta chains were read from a single sample in a study of preoperative IRX-2 immunotherapy in early breast cancer. The protocol was immunoSEQ multiplex PCR, while the TCRdb copy is restricted to in-frame clones and leaves out a portion. Here the sample spans some 30,000 clones, roughly 90% being singletons. Sequencing used tumor tissue, obtained after IRX-2 immunotherapy. Every receptor here comes from a human donor with breast cancer. CDR3s include the opening cysteine and the closing phenylalanine or tryptophan. The D gene is left open where the match is weak. Part of the rows lack a size; the others show once, few, many or a class for expanded clones.

>TRBV11-3|TRBD1|TRBJ1-6|.
TGTGCCAGCAGCTTGGGACAGGGGGCGCGGGGTTCACCCCTCCACTTT
CASSLGQGARGSPLHF
>TRBV12-5|.|TRBJ1-1|.
TGTGCTAGTGGTTTGGTAATCCGGGGGAACACTGAAGCTTTCTTT
CASGLVIRGNTEAFF
>TRBV5-1|.|TRBJ1-1|.
TGCGCCAGCAGCTTTTTGGGGGCGATAAACACTGAAGCTTTCTTT
CASSFLGAINTEAFF
>TRBV29-1|.|TRBJ1-3|few
TGCAGCGTTGAAGACAGTTTCTCTGGAAACACCATATATTTT
CSVEDSFSGNTIYF
>TRBV6-8|.|TRBJ1-3|.
TGTGCCAGCAGTCGGGGCACCAGCTCTGGAAACACCATATATTTT
CASSRGTSSGNTIYF
>TRBV1|.|TRBJ2-5|.
TGCGCCAGCAGCCGAAGCACTAGCGGGATTGAGACCCAGTACTTC
CASSRSTSGIETQYF
>TRBV6-8|.|TRBJ2-3|.
TGTGCCAGCAGTTACTCGAAATGGAGAACAGATACGCAGTATTTT
CASSYSKWRTDTQYF
>TRBV25-1|TRBD1|TRBJ1-2|.
TGTGCCAGCAGGCAGGGACAGGGCTCTGGCTACACCTTC
CASRQGQGSGYTF
>TRBV11-3|.|TRBJ1-3|.
TGTGCCAGCAGCTTACAGGGCGCTCACTCTGGAAACACCATATATTTT
CASSLQGAHSGNTIYF
>TRBV6-8|.|TRBJ1-5|.
TGTGCCATCAGGGATCAGGGGAGCAATCAGCCCCAGCATTTT
CAIRDQGSNQPQHF
>TRBV5-1|.|TRBJ1-4|.
TGCGCCAGCAGCCCTGAACACAGTGCAACTAATGAAAAACTGTTTTTT
CASSPEHSATNEKLFF
>TRBV6-8|TRBD1|TRBJ2-6|.
TGTGCCAGCAGTTACTCGCTCTCCGGACAGGGGGGTTTAACTGGGGCCAACGTCCTGACTTTC
CASSYSLSGQGGLTGANVLTF